A selection of T cell receptor beta chains follows, all from one sample in a study of T cell repertoires in cytomegalovirus infection. Via MiXCR, TCRdb re-called the reads, giving one row per CDR3 protein. This table has some 920,000 distinct CDR3 sequences, around 32% appearing once. Their cognate antigens are unknown. Here the sequenced sample was cultured CD8+ T cells from PBMCs, taken from culture after CMV antigen stimulation. Receptor source: a human donor in good health (CMV status not recorded). Some clones in this sample may be carry-over from other donors' samples. The CDR3 runs from the conserved cysteine through the conserved F or W. The order of the fields is V gene, D gene, clone size, CDR3 length, J gene, CDR3 DNA, CDR3 protein. A D gene is named only where the DNA matches it firmly. Some rows mark clone size as missing; the rest say once, few, many or name a class of expanded clone.

V gene: TRBV7-9; D gene: -; clone size: few; CDR3 length: 19; J gene: TRBJ1-4; CDR3 DNA: TGTGCCAGCAGCTTATGGGACCAGGGGTGGCTTGCAACTAATGAAAAACTGTTTTTT; CDR3 protein: CASSLWDQGWLATNEKLFF
V gene: TRBV10-3; D gene: -; clone size: few; CDR3 length: 14; J gene: TRBJ2-1; CDR3 DNA: TGTGCCATCAGCGACACCGCCAGCTTAAATGAGCAGTTCTTC; CDR3 protein: CAISDTASLNEQFF
V gene: TRBV7-2; D gene: TRBD1; clone size: many; CDR3 length: 21; J gene: TRBJ1-1; CDR3 DNA: TGTGCCAGCAGCTTAGAGGTCCGAGGGTTGCCTTCCGGGACAGGGGGCACTGAAGCTTTCTTT; CDR3 protein: CASSLEVRGLPSGTGGTEAFF
V gene: TRBV10-3; D gene: TRBD1; clone size: -; CDR3 length: 15; J gene: TRBJ2-3; CDR3 DNA: TGTGCCACCGTGGACAGGGGAATGGCGACAGATACGCAGTATTTT; CDR3 protein: CATVDRGMATDTQYF
V gene: TRBV6-5; D gene: TRBD1; clone size: -; CDR3 length: 13; J gene: TRBJ2-1; CDR3 DNA: TGTGCCAGCAGTTATGACAGGGCTAATGAGCAGCTCTTC; CDR3 protein: CASSYDRANEQLF
V gene: TRBV14; D gene: -; clone size: -; CDR3 length: 15; J gene: TRBJ2-1; CDR3 DNA: TGTGCCAGCAGCCTCCCCGGGAGACGGTACAATGAGCAGTTCTTC; CDR3 protein: CASSLPGRRYNEQFF
V gene: TRBV2; D gene: TRBD2; clone size: -; CDR3 length: 18; J gene: TRBJ2-3; CDR3 DNA: TGTGCCAGCAGTACTCCGGGAGGGCAGGCCAAAAGGACAGATACGCAGTATTTT; CDR3 protein: CASSTPGGQAKRTDTQYF
V gene: TRBV7-6; D gene: TRBD1; clone size: once; CDR3 length: 14; J gene: TRBJ1-1; CDR3 DNA: TGTGCCAGCAGCTCTCTGGGACAGGGGTCTGAAGCTTTCTTT; CDR3 protein: CASSSLGQGSEAFF
V gene: TRBV6-4; D gene: TRBD1; clone size: -; CDR3 length: 13; J gene: TRBJ1-2; CDR3 DNA: TGTGCCACGGGGGGGGGACAGGACTATGGCTACACCTTC; CDR3 protein: CATGGGQDYGYTF
V gene: TRBV7-8; D gene: -; clone size: many; CDR3 length: 15; J gene: TRBJ2-5; CDR3 DNA: TGTGCCAGCACCGTAGGGGGGGGTTTGCAAGAGACCCAGTACTTC; CDR3 protein: CASTVGGGLQETQYF
V gene: TRBV6-6; D gene: -; clone size: -; CDR3 length: 15; J gene: TRBJ1-1; CDR3 DNA: TGTGCCAGCAGTTACGGTGGGGCGCAGAACACTGAAGCTTTCTTT; CDR3 protein: CASSYGGAQNTEAFF
V gene: TRBV3-1; D gene: -; clone size: -; CDR3 length: 14; J gene: TRBJ2-1; CDR3 DNA: TGTGCCAGCAGCCAAGATAGGGCCGCGGATGAGCAGTTCTTC; CDR3 protein: CASSQDRAADEQFF
V gene: TRBV27; D gene: TRBD1; clone size: few; CDR3 length: 16; J gene: TRBJ1-5; CDR3 DNA: TGTGCCAGCAGTCCACGTGGACAGGGGAGCAATCAGCCCCAGCATTTT; CDR3 protein: CASSPRGQGSNQPQHF
V gene: TRBV28; D gene: -; clone size: few; CDR3 length: 15; J gene: TRBJ1-1; CDR3 DNA: TGTGCCAGCAGTCCCACCCCTCCGGTGAACACTGAAGCTTTCTTT; CDR3 protein: CASSPTPPVNTEAFF
V gene: TRBV7-2; D gene: -; clone size: few; CDR3 length: 17; J gene: TRBJ2-3; CDR3 DNA: TGTGCCAGCAGCTTATTCATAGGGGGGCCTCACACAGATACGCAGTATTTT; CDR3 protein: CASSLFIGGPHTDTQYF